The rows below give T cell receptor beta chains drawn from one sample of a study of long-term antiretroviral therapy in people with HIV. The data were produced by immunoSEQ multiplex PCR, yet TCRdb's version contains in-frame clones alone and is incomplete. Among approximately 10,000 clones listed, about 70% were seen once. This specimen consisted of unsorted PBMCs, obtained 3.1 years before starting antiretroviral therapy. These receptors came from a man between 40 and 49 years old with HIV. The CDR3 runs from the conserved cysteine through the conserved F or W. D genes are given only for firm matches. The size entry is marked missing in some rows and otherwise reads once, few, many or a size class.

j_call cdr3_length clone_size v_call d_call cdr3_nt cdr3_aa
TRBJ2-1 11 NA TRBV7-9 NA TGTGCCAGCCGGCTAGCACGGGAGCAGTTCTTC CASRLAREQFF
TRBJ1-4 15 NA TRBV19 NA TGTGCCAGTAGTCGTCAGGGGTCAACTAATGAAAAACTGTTTTTT CASSRQGSTNEKLFF
TRBJ1-5 14 NA TRBV5-6 NA TGTGCCAGCAGCACGTGGGCAGTATCACGGCCCCAGCATTTT CASSTWAVSRPQHF
TRBJ2-5 15 NA TRBV14 TRBD2 TGTGCCAGCAGCCAAGATGCGACTAGCTGGGAGACCCAGTACTTC CASSQDATSWETQYF
TRBJ2-5 12 once TRBV5-4 NA TGTGCCAGCAGCCCGGACGGGCCGACCCAGTACTTC CASSPDGPTQYF
TRBJ2-1 14 NA TRBV30 TRBD2 TGTGCCAGTATAGCGGGAGGGCTACTAAATGAGCAGTTCTTC CASIAGGLLNEQFF
TRBJ1-4 14 NA TRBV2 TRBD1 TGTGCCAGCAGTTTGGACAGGATTAATGAAAAACTGTTTTTT CASSLDRINEKLFF
TRBJ1-4 16 NA TRBV4-3 NA TGCGCCAGCAGCCTTACAGGGCCCGGTGGCGGGGAAAAACTGTTTTTT CASSLTGPGGGEKLFF
TRBJ1-2 11 NA TRBV29-1 TRBD1 TGCAGCGCCTGGGACAGGGGGGGCTACACCTTC CSAWDRGGYTF
TRBJ2-7 16 few TRBV19 NA TGTGCCAGTAGTATGCAGGCGCAGGGGAGTAGGGACGAGCAGTACTTC CASSMQAQGSRDEQYF
TRBJ1-2 14 NA TRBV28 NA TGTGCCAGCAGTTTTCGGCCTCAGAACTATGGCTACACCTTC CASSFRPQNYGYTF